These 22 T cell receptor beta chains were sequenced from one sample in a study of monozygotic twins with inflammatory bowel disease. TCRdb processed the 5' RACE reads again and assigns one entry to each CDR3 protein, with no DNA. Recorded for this sample: about 160,000 distinct CDR3 sequences. Material for sequencing was blood. The receptors come from a human donor with ulcerative colitis or Crohn's disease, or a healthy co-twin of an affected twin (not recorded which).

This sequence joins TRBV6-2 or TRBV6-3 and TRBJ1-3. The length of the CDR3 is 13 residues. Germline V lookup: CDR1 MNHEY, CDR2 SVGEGT. CDR3 loop: CASSPTAGNTIYF.

The chain couples TRBV6-5 to TRBJ2-7; with no DNA, the TCRdb D assignment of TRBD1 cannot be verified. The CDR3 runs 15 residues. Germline lookup yields CDR1 MNHEY and CDR2 SVGAGI. The CDR3: CASSYATGGDDEQYF.

The chain uses TRBV5-6 and TRBJ1-2; without DNA, the TCRdb call of TRBD1 cannot be checked. CDR3 length equals 16 residues. CDR1 is SGHDT and CDR2 is YYEEEE in the germline V gene. CDR3 in amino acids: CASSLVPGTSNYGYTF.

The J gene is TRBJ1-2, the V gene TRBV24-1; TCRdb's D call of TRBD1 is untestable without DNA. Per germline, CDR1 KGHDR and CDR2 SFDVKD. This CDR3 spans 14 amino acids. Here the CDR3 reads CATSEGSRAYGYTF.

V is TRBV11-2 and J is TRBJ2-3; TCRdb's assignment of TRBD2 cannot be checked, as there is no DNA. The CDR3 extends over 14 amino acids. Germline-derived CDR1 and CDR2 are SGHAT and FQNNGV. The CDR3: CASSLMPSGDTQYF.

This chain links TRBV2 with TRBJ1-3; TCRdb designates TRBD1, a call that cannot be tested without DNA. CDR3 length: 16 amino acids. Looked up from germline, CDR1 is SNHLY and CDR2 is FYNNEI. CDR3 in amino acids: CASSYFQGISGNTIYF.

The rearrangement uses TRBV5-1 and TRBJ1-5; TCRdb's D call of TRBD1 is untestable without DNA. This CDR3 spans 15 amino acids. Germline CDR1 and CDR2: SGHRS and YFSETQ. The CDR3 spells CASSPFGQGFEPQHF.

V and J are TRBV20-1 and TRBJ2-5; TCRdb's D gene call, TRBD1, goes unchecked for lack of DNA. The CDR3 runs to 13 residues. Germline CDR1 reads DFQATT; CDR2 reads SNEGSKA (reference sequence). CDR3 sequence reads: CSAPLGGEETQYF.

V gene TRBV27 combines with J gene TRBJ2-1; TCRdb lists TRBD1, though no DNA is available to test this call. Germline CDR1 MNHEY, CDR2 SMNVEV (reference sequence). This CDR3 spans 17 amino acids. CDR3: CASSLLGGGRSYNEQFF.

V gene TRBV5-1 combines with J gene TRBJ2-7. CDR1 and CDR2 (germline): SGHRS, YFSETQ. This CDR3 is built from 14 residues. CDR3 loop: CASSLGGQLYEQYF. The full variable domain, with the rest looked up from reference TRBV5-1 and TRBJ2-7, is KAGVTQTPRYLIKTRGQQVTLSCSPISGHRSVSWYQQTPGQGLQFLFEYFSETQRNKGNFPGRFSGRQFSNSRSEMNVSTLELGDSALYLCASSLGGQLYEQYFGPGTRLTVT.

The V call is TRBV20-1, the J call TRBJ2-5; TCRdb's D call of TRBD2 is untestable without DNA. The CDR3 runs to 17 residues. In germline, CDR1 is DFQATT, CDR2 SNEGSKA (reference sequence). Here the CDR3 reads CSARDYRRIELWETQYF.

The chain is built from TRBV12-3 or TRBV12-4 and TRBJ1-5; the TRBD1 assignment by TCRdb is unverifiable without DNA. The CDR3 covers 15 residues. CDR3 region: CASSWGQNSNQPQHF.

V is TRBV2 and J is TRBJ2-5; TCRdb designates TRBD1, a call that cannot be tested without DNA. The germline V gene has CDR1 SNHLY and CDR2 FYNNEI. The CDR3 covers 16 residues. The CDR3 protein is CASSPRGRGRSETQYF.

The chain combines TRBV7-8 with TRBJ1-6. CDR3 length: 14 amino acids. Germline values: CDR1 SGHVS, CDR2 FQNEAQ. The CDR3 protein is CASAERRPNSPLHF.

The rearrangement links TRBV9 to TRBJ2-5; the D call of TRBD2 rests on TCRdb alone, since no DNA is present to check it. The germline V gene has CDR1 SGDLS and CDR2 YYNGEE. CDR3 length equals 17 residues. This chain's CDR3 is CASSVATGLAGQETQYF.

V gene TRBV2 combines with J gene TRBJ2-1; with no DNA, the TCRdb D assignment of TRBD2 cannot be verified. The CDR3 runs 17 residues. The germline gives CDR1 SNHLY, CDR2 FYNNEI. The CDR3 spells CASRPTSGSSSLKEQFF.

This rearrangement joins TRBV5-1 to TRBJ2-1. The CDR3 sequence is 13 residues long. Germline lookup yields CDR1 SGHRS and CDR2 YFSETQ. The CDR3 protein is CASSYKDGNEQFF.

The gene calls are TRBV9 and TRBJ2-7; checking the TCRdb D call of TRBD2 is not possible without DNA. From germline, CDR1 is SGDLS and CDR2 YYNGEE. The CDR3 spans 17 residues. The CDR3 loop reads CASSVARTSGSPYEQYF.

The genes are TRBV7-8 and TRBJ2-2; TCRdb's D gene call, TRBD2, goes unchecked for lack of DNA. Per germline, CDR1 SGHVS and CDR2 FQNEAQ. This CDR3 is 16 amino acids long. CDR3 amino acids: CASSLVRLALTGELFF.

The V call is TRBV2, the J call TRBJ2-7; no DNA is available, so the TRBD1 call from TCRdb remains unchecked. The germline V gene has CDR1 SNHLY and CDR2 FYNNEI. The CDR3 has 12 amino acids. The CDR3 sequence is CASREDSYEQYF.

J is TRBJ2-1 and V is TRBV27; checking the TCRdb D call of TRBD2 is not possible without DNA. This CDR3 spans 16 amino acids. Germline CDR1 is MNHEY and CDR2 is SMNVEV (reference sequence). CDR3 amino acids: CASRQTSASDHNEQFF.

The chain uses TRBV24-1 and TRBJ1-5; TCRdb designates TRBD1, a call that cannot be tested without DNA. This CDR3 comprises 12 residues. From germline, CDR1 is KGHDR and CDR2 SFDVKD. The CDR3 region is CATTGGNQPQHF.